The 24 T cell receptor beta chains below all came from one sample that was sequenced in a study of shared clonotypes between healthy human individuals. TCRdb keeps only in-frame clones here, not all; method: immunoSEQ multiplex PCR. Of 600,000 to 800,000 clones listed, 55% to 80% are singletons. Material for sequencing was memory CD4+ T cells sorted from blood. Subset in this sample: CD45RA-negative fraction. The receptors were gathered from a woman aged 25 to 39 in good health.

J is TRBJ2-2 and V is TRBV2, with D perhaps being TRBD1 or TRBD2 (5 bases each). V was trimmed by 4 bases and J by 5 bases, leaving 5 bases between them. This CDR3 region has 12 residues. Germline V lookup: CDR1 SNHLY, CDR2 FYNNEI. The CDR3 is CASSGGTGELFF. CDR3 DNA sequence: TGTGCCAGCAGTGGGGGGACCGGGGAGCTGTTTTTT.

The V gene is TRBV28, the J gene TRBJ2-7, with 8 positions matching TRBD2. The V gene's germline CDR1 is MDHEN and CDR2 SYDVKM. This CDR3 is built from 16 residues. The V segment lost 7 bases and the J segment 4 bases; nucleotides outside the gene matches: 15. The CDR3 loop reads CASTRVSSGSLYEQYF. DNA for the CDR3: TGTGCCAGCACCAGGGTATCAAGCGGGAGCTTGTACGAGCAGTACTTC.

This clone was seen only once. The chain combines TRBV11-3 with TRBJ2-2; D might be TRBD2 (5 bases). CDR1 SGHNT and CDR2 YENEEA come from the germline V gene. This CDR3 is built from 15 residues. V was shortened by 3 bases and J by 6 bases, with 14 bases between the two germline ends. Here the CDR3 DNA reads TGTGCCAGCAGCTTGTCGGGGAGCTTCCCCGGGGAGCTGTTTTTT. Protein: CASSLSGSFPGELFF.

The chain joins TRBV5-6 to TRBJ2-7; no clear D. The CDR3 has 14 amino acids. Germline V gives CDR1 SGHDT, CDR2 YYEEEE. Trimming shortened V by 0 bases and J by 7 bases, and 14 bases separated the two germline ends. The CDR3 region has the DNA TGTGCCAGCAGCTTGGACGGCGTTTTGCGAGAGCAGTACTTC. Amino acid sequence: CASSLDGVLREQYF.

In its sample, this clone was seen once. The CDR3 region is CASSTQDKPNYEQYF. CDR3 coding DNA: TGTGCCAGTAGTACACAGGACAAGCCGAACTACGAGCAGTACTTC. This rearrangement joins TRBV19 to TRBJ2-7; D is possibly TRBD1 (5 bases). V lost 4 bases and J 3 bases, leaving 16 bases between the germline ends. The germline gives CDR1 LNHDA, CDR2 SQIVND (reference sequence). This CDR3 has 15 residues.

CDR3 region: CAISEATEKDGYTF. DNA of the CDR3: TGTGCCATCAGTGAGGCAACAGAGAAGGATGGCTACACCTTC. The genes are TRBV10-3 and TRBJ1-2; the D is unclear. CDR3 length: 14 amino acids. Per the germline V gene, CDR1 is ENHRY and CDR2 is SYGVKD. Trimming left V 2 bases short and J 6 bases short, with 13 bases between.

As DNA, the CDR3 is TGTGCCAGCAGCAAAGAGTCTTCGGGCATCGGCATGAACACTGAAGCTTTCTTT. Translation gives CASSKESSGIGMNTEAFF. This sequence joins TRBV21-1 and TRBJ1-1. TRBV21-1 is flagged as a pseudogene. CDR3 size: 18 residues.

In its sample, this clone was seen a few times. The J gene is TRBJ1-1, the V gene TRBV28; 7 bases line up with TRBD1. Per germline, CDR1 MDHEN and CDR2 SYDVKM. The J segment lost 3 bases and the V segment lost 3 bases, leaving 13 bases of the junction unmatched. The CDR3 length is 17 residues. The CDR3, as DNA: TGTGCCAGCAGTTTGGGGATGACAGGGTTTTATGACACTGAAGCTTTCTTT. Residues: CASSLGMTGFYDTEAFF.

The chain carries TRBV19 and TRBJ2-1, with D maybe TRBD2 (6 bases). CDR1 LNHDA and CDR2 SQIVND come from the germline V gene (reference sequence). V lost 5 bases to trimming and J lost 9 bases, with 23 bases between them. The CDR3 contains 16 residues. CDR3 residues: CASSDKSGTATIEQFF. CDR3 bases: TGTGCCAGTAGTGACAAATCCGGGACTGCGACAATTGAGCAGTTCTTC.

This CDR3 is CASSERQAREAFF. CDR3 sequence (DNA): TGTGCCAGCAGTGAACGACAGGCCAGGGAAGCTTTCTTT. V gene TRBV2 combines with J gene TRBJ1-1, with D perhaps TRBD1 (6 bases). V lost 2 bases and J lost 8, with 12 bases in between. This CDR3 is built from 13 residues. In germline, CDR1 is SNHLY, CDR2 FYNNEI.

The chain employs TRBV9 and TRBJ1-2; D is unresolved. The CDR3 contains 13 residues. CDR1 and CDR2 (germline): SGDLS, YYNGEE. The germline V and J ends were trimmed by 0 bases and 0 bases, with 3 bases remaining between them. CDR3 sequence: CASSVEANYGYTF. In DNA form, the CDR3 reads TGTGCCAGCAGCGTAGAGGCTAACTATGGCTACACCTTC.

The V call is TRBV4-2, the J call TRBJ1-2; D call uncertain. Germline V gives CDR1 LGHNA, CDR2 YNFKEQ. Trimming left V 5 bases short and J 7 bases short, with 11 bases between. The CDR3 length is 12 residues. The CDR3 coding sequence is TGTGCCAGCAGCTTCGGGGAGGGTGGCTACACCTTC. Its translation: CASSFGEGGYTF.

As for this clone: Other nucleotide sequences in the sample specify the same CDR3. This rearrangement joins TRBV19 to TRBJ2-7; TRBD2 aligns across 14 bases. The ends lost 2 bases at V and 7 bases at J; junction bases unmatched: 4. Germline CDR1 LNHDA, CDR2 SQIVND (reference sequence). This CDR3 is 15 amino acids long. This chain's CDR3 is CASSIRTSGRIEQYF. The CDR3 coding sequence is TGTGCCAGTAGTATACGGACTAGCGGGAGGATAGAGCAGTACTTC.

The V and J genes are TRBV5-6 and TRBJ2-2, with D possibly matching TRBD1 (6 bases). The CDR3 is 15 residues long. Germline CDR1 and CDR2: SGHDT and YYEEEE. Between the trimmed V and J ends, which lost 4 bases and 5 bases, there was a span of 15 bases. The CDR3: CASSTAGVLTGELFF. CDR3 nucleotides: TGTGCCAGCAGCACAGCAGGGGTCCTGACCGGGGAGCTGTTTTTT.

The CDR3 region is CATLDAKGPYEQYF. The CDR3 DNA follows: TGTGCCACCCTGGACGCCAAAGGCCCCTACGAGCAGTACTTC. The chain has TRBV5-4 and TRBJ2-7; D is ambiguous. Germline loops: CDR1 SGHNT, CDR2 YYREEE (reference sequence). The CDR3 length is 14 residues. Trimming removed 9 bases from V and 2 bases from J, with 18 bases in between.

The V gene is TRBV14, the J gene TRBJ2-5, with 9 bases lining up with TRBD1. The tail of the sequence fits TRBJ2-7 better, so the J call may be wrong. Per the germline V gene, CDR1 is SGHDN and CDR2 is FVKESK. The length of the CDR3 is 15 residues. The CDR3 reads CASSPTGGAVYEQYF. The CDR3 coding sequence is TGTGCCAGCAGCCCTACAGGGGGCGCCGTCTACGAGCAGTACTTC.

The V and J genes are TRBV5-1 and TRBJ2-2, with D perhaps matching TRBD1 (6 bases). Germline assignment: CDR1 SGHRS and CDR2 YFSETQ. V shed 1 base and J shed 0 bases, with 10 bases lying between them. The CDR3 runs to 16 residues. Here the CDR3 reads CASSLRQETNTGELFF. CDR3 DNA: TGCGCCAGCAGCTTGCGACAGGAGACGAACACCGGGGAGCTGTTTTTT.

CDR3: CAILRASGSYSLHEQYF. CDR3 sequence (DNA): TGCGCCATCTTGCGGGCTAGCGGTTCCTATAGTCTCCACGAGCAGTACTTC. This sequence joins TRBV10-2 and TRBJ2-7; 7 bases map to TRBD2. Germline values: CDR1 WSHSY, CDR2 SAAADI. Trimming removed 10 bases from V and 5 bases from J; junction bases left unmatched: 23. This CDR3 is 17 amino acids long.

The chain links TRBV18 to TRBJ1-5; no clear D gene. CDR1 is KGHSH and CDR2 is LQKENI in the germline V gene. The CDR3 has 14 amino acids. V lost 4 bases and J 3 bases, leaving 10 bases between the germline ends. This chain's CDR3 is CASSLKGPNQPQHF. For the CDR3, the DNA is TGTGCCAGCTCACTAAAAGGGCCCAATCAGCCCCAGCATTTT.

This clone has just a few counts. The rearrangement joins TRBV5-1 to TRBJ1-1; TRBD1 matches 7 bases. Germline trimming cut 3 bases from V and 2 bases from J; bases unmatched to any gene: 4. This CDR3 comprises 14 residues. From germline, CDR1 is SGHRS and CDR2 YFSETQ. CDR3 loop: CASSYRDSNTEAFF. As DNA, the CDR3 is TGCGCCAGCAGCTACCGGGACAGTAACACTGAAGCTTTCTTT.

This clone showed up just once. The V gene is TRBV13, the J gene TRBJ2-1; D may be TRBD2 (6 bases). CDR3 size: 14 residues. CDR1 PRHDT and CDR2 FYEKMQ come from the germline V gene (reference sequence). The V gene lost 5 bases and the J gene lost 7 bases, with 15 bases spanning the gap. This CDR3 reads CASSPRDWGNEQFF. The DNA of the CDR3 is TGTGCCAGCAGCCCCCGGGACTGGGGAAATGAGCAGTTCTTC.

J is TRBJ2-5 and V is TRBV11-1; TRBD1 agrees at 8 bases. V was clipped by 1 base and J by 5 bases; unmatched bases: 6. Germline CDR1 is SGHAT and CDR2 is FQDESV (reference sequence). CDR3 length: 15 residues. The CDR3 region has the DNA TGTGCCAGCAGCTTAGTCCAGGGGGCCTTGGAGACCCAGTACTTC. Encoded protein: CASSLVQGALETQYF. Using reference TRBV11-1 and TRBJ2-5 for the parts outside the CDR3, the full variable domain is EAEVAQSPRYKITEKSQAVAFWCDPISGHATLYWYRQILGQGPELLVQFQDESVVDDSQLPKDRFSAERLKGVDSTLKIQPAELGDSAMYLCASSLVQGALETQYFGPGTRLLVL.

The chain joins TRBV28 to TRBJ2-7; D may be TRBD2 (9 bases). CDR1 and CDR2 from the germline V gene are MDHEN and SYDVKM. The CDR3 length is 17 residues. Trimming left V 11 bases short and J 1 base short, with 27 bases between. The CDR3 region has the DNA TGTGCCTCCAATAGCGGGGGTCGGGGACAGGCTTCCTACGAGCAGTACTTC. Amino acid sequence: CASNSGGRGQASYEQYF.

This clone has more than one count but fewer than ten. As DNA, the CDR3 is TGTGCCACGACATCCGAGGGCGCAACTAATGAAAAACTGTTTTTT. This codes for CATTSEGATNEKLFF. The gene calls are TRBV28 and TRBJ1-4; D remains ambiguous. With 10 bases removed from V and 0 bases from J, the gap between germline ends came to 15 bases. The CDR3 is 15 amino acids. Germline CDR1 reads MDHEN; CDR2 reads SYDVKM.